These T cell receptor beta chains were read from a single sample in a study of blood T cell repertoires in COVID-19. Profiling relied on immunoSEQ multiplex PCR, and the TCRdb table lists in-frame clones only, not all of them. Of roughly 120,000 clones listed, roughly 80% are singletons. The material sequenced was peripheral blood. All receptors come from a woman between 55 and 75 years old with acute or convalescent COVID-19. Both conserved end residues are part of each CDR3. D genes are given only for firm matches.

d_call: TRBD2; v_call: TRBV10-3; cdr3_aa: CAIGSSGGRETQYF
d_call: TRBD1; v_call: TRBV18; cdr3_aa: CASSPQGTGFEAFF
d_call: TRBD1; v_call: TRBV4-1; cdr3_aa: CASSPGQAQETQYF
d_call: TRBD1; v_call: TRBV5-1; cdr3_aa: CASSFTGAEAFF
d_call: .; v_call: TRBV7-2; cdr3_aa: CASSSAPGIRYGYTF
d_call: .; v_call: TRBV6-5; cdr3_aa: CASRKEKFQYF
d_call: .; v_call: TRBV9; cdr3_aa: CASSAGLGGYTF
d_call: .; v_call: TRBV2; cdr3_aa: CASRGGRGTGELFF
d_call: .; v_call: TRBV9; cdr3_aa: CASSVGLLPTDTQYF
d_call: .; v_call: TRBV2; cdr3_aa: CASRGQNYGYTF
d_call: .; v_call: TRBV24-1; cdr3_aa: CATAMGRGSQETQYF
d_call: .; v_call: TRBV2; cdr3_aa: CASSDQGIWSPLHF
d_call: .; v_call: TRBV5-6; cdr3_aa: CASSLGPGWGETQYF
d_call: .; v_call: TRBV13; cdr3_aa: CASSLREKLFF
d_call: .; v_call: TRBV29-1; cdr3_aa: CSVERDGKQAFF
d_call: .; v_call: TRBV28; cdr3_aa: CASPEAGLEAYSPLHF
d_call: .; v_call: TRBV5-1; cdr3_aa: CASSLGAQSNEKLFF
d_call: TRBD1; v_call: TRBV3-1/TRBV3-2; cdr3_aa: CASSQGTGIEAFF
d_call: .; v_call: TRBV7-8; cdr3_aa: CASSLGGGSGNTIYF
d_call: TRBD1; v_call: TRBV19; cdr3_aa: CASSLQVGQAYNEQFF
d_call: .; v_call: TRBV18; cdr3_aa: CASSPGQENTEAFF
d_call: .; v_call: TRBV9; cdr3_aa: CASSPSIQGDSPLHF
d_call: .; v_call: TRBV9; cdr3_aa: CASSAHGIGPEGYTF
d_call: .; v_call: TRBV5-5; cdr3_aa: CASSKGDGSPLHF
d_call: .; v_call: TRBV5-5; cdr3_aa: CASSFRVGGYTF
d_call: TRBD1; v_call: TRBV5-6; cdr3_aa: CASSPGQGIHGYTF
d_call: TRBD1; v_call: TRBV3-1/TRBV3-2; cdr3_aa: CASSRDRVEPSLYGYTF
d_call: .; v_call: TRBV27; cdr3_aa: CASSFGRATNEKLFF
d_call: TRBD1; v_call: TRBV30; cdr3_aa: CAWTGQGRTEAFF
d_call: TRBD1; v_call: TRBV2; cdr3_aa: CASSVGQGVQGGELFF
d_call: .; v_call: TRBV20-1; cdr3_aa: CSARDGGTLHF
d_call: TRBD1; v_call: TRBV4-2; cdr3_aa: CASSLSGGQGAGRPLVSFSDTQYF
d_call: .; v_call: TRBV7-9; cdr3_aa: CASSTGGRGQPQHF
d_call: .; v_call: TRBV29-1; cdr3_aa: CSVGEAGLTGELFF
d_call: .; v_call: TRBV12-5; cdr3_aa: CASGLVRETQYF
d_call: .; v_call: TRBV5-4; cdr3_aa: CASSLGGSNQPQHF
d_call: .; v_call: TRBV5-1; cdr3_aa: CASSLPSGEQYF
d_call: TRBD1; v_call: TRBV19; cdr3_aa: CASSILRDRGWDYNEQFF
d_call: .; v_call: TRBV5-4; cdr3_aa: CASRPTGENSPLHF
d_call: .; v_call: TRBV19; cdr3_aa: CASSSRHKVTEAFF
d_call: .; v_call: TRBV6-5; cdr3_aa: CASSLRDETDTQYF
d_call: .; v_call: TRBV10-3; cdr3_aa: CAIRPPEGTNYGYTF
d_call: TRBD1; v_call: TRBV4-2; cdr3_aa: CASSQGQGDRKYF
d_call: .; v_call: TRBV11-2; cdr3_aa: CASSLNSADTVYNEQFF
d_call: TRBD1; v_call: TRBV10-2; cdr3_aa: CATYPQGMSHTIYF
d_call: TRBD1; v_call: TRBV10-3; cdr3_aa: CAIGGGQGSLNTIYF
d_call: .; v_call: TRBV24-1; cdr3_aa: CATSAHSAAGYTQYF
d_call: .; v_call: TRBV6-5; cdr3_aa: CASSWREGNYGYTF
d_call: .; v_call: TRBV5-4; cdr3_aa: CASSLPSVFYGYTF
d_call: TRBD1; v_call: TRBV4-1; cdr3_aa: CASSQHYYRDSLEKLFF
d_call: .; v_call: TRBV29-1; cdr3_aa: CSVETGNTGELFF
d_call: .; v_call: TRBV10-1; cdr3_aa: CASSESIGVGDTEAFF
d_call: TRBD1; v_call: TRBV25-1; cdr3_aa: CARLDRINYGYTF
d_call: TRBD1; v_call: TRBV28; cdr3_aa: CASRLGQFRVNEQFF
d_call: .; v_call: TRBV6-5; cdr3_aa: CASSSRSMTYEQYF
d_call: .; v_call: TRBV10-3; cdr3_aa: CAISGGTDGNYGYTF
d_call: TRBD1; v_call: TRBV7-9; cdr3_aa: CASSSMGQGDNEQFF